Below, 8 T cell receptor beta chains from the same sample are listed, as sequenced in a study of CD8 T cells in ankylosing spondylitis. TCRdb itself ran the 5' RACE reads through MiXCR, one entry per CDR3 protein. The repertoire includes around 250,000 distinct CDR3 sequences, roughly 10% of them detected once, and under 8% sits in the top ten. Sequencing was performed on blood, either unsorted or a sorted T cell fraction (not recorded which). Receptor source: a male donor with ankylosing spondylitis or in good health (not recorded which).

This clonotype was counted ten times or more. This chain links TRBV9 with TRBJ1-6; D gene ambiguous. V was cut by 4 bases and J by 6 bases, with 14 bases left in between. This CDR3 spans 15 amino acids. In germline, CDR1 is SGDLS, CDR2 YYNGEE. For the CDR3, the DNA is TGTGCCAGCAGCCCTTTTAAGGTACCTAATTCACCCCTCCACTTT. Its translation: CASSPFKVPNSPLHF. Filled out from reference TRBV9 and TRBJ1-6, the complete variable domain reads DSGVTQTPKHLITATGQRVTLRCSPRSGDLSVYWYQQSLDQGLQFLIQYYNGEERAKGNILERFSAQQFPDLHSELNLSSLELGDSALYFCASSPFKVPNSPLHFGNGTRLTVT.

The chain carries TRBV20-1 and TRBJ1-5; tentatively, D is TRBD1 (6 bases). The CDR3 consists of 16 residues. V gave up 6 bases and J gave up 2 bases, with 20 bases separating them. Germline V gene data show CDR1 as DFQATT and CDR2 as SNEGSKA (reference sequence). The chain's CDR3 is CSALAARGGGNQPQHF. In DNA form, the CDR3 reads TGCAGTGCCTTAGCCGCCAGGGGCGGTGGCAATCAGCCCCAGCATTTT.

This clonotype was counted only a few times. The chain couples TRBV5-1 to TRBJ1-5; 7 bases are shared with TRBD1. Germline CDR1 SGHRS, CDR2 YFSETQ. Trimming at V came to 5 bases and at J to 0 bases, leaving 5 bases not matched to a gene. CDR3 length: 15 residues. The CDR3 reads CASSWTGDSNQPQHF. The DNA of the CDR3 is TGCGCCAGCAGTTGGACAGGCGATAGCAATCAGCCCCAGCATTTT.

This clonotype was found many times. The rearrangement uses TRBV3-1 and TRBJ2-3, with 9 bases matching TRBD2. Germline V gene lookup returns CDR1 LGHDT and CDR2 YNNKEL (reference sequence). Trimming cost V 1 base and J 2 bases; bases outside gene matches: 4. The CDR3 contains 16 residues. CDR3 bases: TGTGCCAGCAGCCAAGGTAGCGGGGGTCACACAGATACGCAGTATTTT. This encodes CASSQGSGGHTDTQYF.

In this sample, this clonotype turned up many times. The V gene is TRBV9, the J gene TRBJ2-7; 10 bases are a match to TRBD1. CDR3 length equals 15 residues. The junction had 6 bases not matched to a gene; V was cut back by 3 bases and J by 3 bases. Germline lookup yields CDR1 SGDLS and CDR2 YYNGEE. CDR3 nucleotide sequence: TGTGCCAGCAGCGCCGGGACAGGGGATTTCTACGAGCAGTACTTC. Its translation: CASSAGTGDFYEQYF.

There are a few counts of this clonotype. The J gene is TRBJ2-1, the V gene TRBV7-9; 12 nucleotides line up with TRBD2. The junction had 3 bases not matched to a gene; V was cut back by 5 bases and J by 4 bases. CDR1 SEHNR and CDR2 FQNEAQ come from the germline V gene (reference sequence). This CDR3 has 15 residues. This chain's CDR3 is CASSTLAGGYNEQFF. Here the CDR3 DNA reads TGTGCCAGCAGCACACTAGCGGGGGGATACAATGAGCAGTTCTTC.

This clonotype was found many times. The chain uses TRBV20-1 and TRBJ2-3; the D is unclear. V was pared by 5 bases and J by 1 base, with 4 bases between. The CDR3 has 11 residues. The germline gives CDR1 DFQATT, CDR2 SNEGSKA (reference sequence). CDR3 sequence (DNA): TGCAGTGCTCGACGCACAGATACGCAGTATTTT. It specifies CSARRTDTQYF.

At least ten counts were recorded for this clonotype. The rearrangement links TRBV7-8 to TRBJ2-1; no clear D. The CDR3 runs 13 residues. Trimming pared 4 bases from V and 7 bases from J, leaving 11 bases between. The germline V gene has CDR1 SGHVS and CDR2 FQNEAQ. CDR3 bases: TGTGCCAGCAGCTCTGGTCCCCGGAATGAGCAGTTCTTC. As protein: CASSSGPRNEQFF.